The sample holds a few counts of the clone carrying this TCR beta chain. Its antigen is not known. Data came from immunoSEQ multiplex PCR; TCRdb stores just in-frame clones and leaves some out. Among 25,000 to 30,000 clones listed, over 65% were seen once. The data derive from a study of chemoradiotherapy in HPV16-positive cancers. Study as a whole: Two HPV16-positive patients' cells yielded candidate HPV-specific clones and common motifs. Study conclusions and caveats: Only a couple of HPV16-positive patients supplied the functional HPV-specificity definition.

This clonotype was obtained from a human donor with HPV-associated anogenital cancer. The sequencing used blood, collected from a patient who underwent chemoradiotherapy.

The CDR3 protein is CASRSPNSPLHF. DNA for the CDR3: TGTGCCAGCCGATCCCCGAATTCACCCCTCCACTTT. The rearrangement joins TRBV6-5 to TRBJ1-6; D is uncertain. Germline V gene data show CDR1 as MNHEY and CDR2 as SVGAGI. Trimming cost V 8 bases and J 7 bases, with 9 bases left between them. The CDR3 consists of 12 residues.